This T cell receptor (beta chain) was captured in a study of shared clonotypes between healthy human individuals (dated by TCRdb to the early 2020s). Broadly, across the study: The cohort included three men and a couple of women between 18 and 49 years of age. Leukapheresis yielded between about 0.9 and 10 billion PBMCs per donor. To increase sequencing depth and limit assay-specific biases, TCR repertoire library preparation and sequencing were carried out by different laboratories using diverse techniques. Per donor, three plates each were used for CD4 naive and CD4 memory, two for CD8 naive, and one for CD8 memory. Blood TCR repertoires of roughly five healthy adults were deeply sequenced to estimate repertoire size and the extent of clonotype sharing between individuals. On the study overall, not on this receptor specifically: Even with the large sequencing depth, rarefaction of the sorted-subset datasets indicated that sequencing was incomplete. Larger estimated clonotype richness was generally found for naive subsets than for memory subsets. Pairwise subsampling indicated that sequencing depth was expected to affect the degree of clonotype sharing among donors. Roughly 5.2% of naive CD4, 3.5% of naive CD8, 2.3% of memory CD4, and less than 0.45% of memory CD8 clonotypes were shared across several donors. Because the study included only a small number of donors, the genetic and exposure-history diversity represented was limited. Compared with non-shared clonotypes, clonotypes shared by all four sorted-subset donors had higher generation probabilities. Sampling was restricted to blood, and TCR repertoires in tissues likely differ from the TCR repertoires found in blood.

The CDR3 runs 16 amino acids, cysteine and phenylalanine included. Here the CDR3 DNA is all that survives: 48 bases in frame from base 1. The germline V gene encodes CDR1 PRHDT and CDR2 FYEKMQ (reference sequence). Here V drops 5 bases and J drops 1 base, and the junction holds 5 bases not matched to any gene. Using the deep immunoSEQ assay, TCR CDR3 regions were amplified from genomic DNA by multiplex PCR. For each cell subset, the extracted genomic DNA was distributed evenly across all wells of several immunoSEQ 96-well plates, and each plate served as one replicate. For sorted subsets, around 200 ng genomic DNA, equal to tens of thousands of T cell genomes, was loaded into each replicate PCR. Purified libraries were measured with a Qubit 3.0 fluorometer, size-checked on a Bioanalyzer 2100, and measured again with the KAPA Library Quantification kit. A separate single-read 150-cycle Illumina NextSeq 550 flow cell was used to sequence each immunoSEQ 96-well plate. For the original study's pipeline: Because only junctional sequences without quality scores were contained in the immunoSEQ output, filtering matching that applied to full-length reads could not be performed. To assign V/J genes and CDR3, sequences were annotated using PyIR, a Python wrapper for IgBLAST v1.9, with IMGT germline references. Reads were removed for weak V/J assignments (E-value above 1e-6), missing CDR3, stop codons, out-of-frame junctions, or ambiguous translated residues. V3J clonotypes were defined as sequences sharing an identical inferred V gene, J gene, and CDR3 amino acid sequence. The percentage overlap between two repertoires was calculated by dividing the number of shared unique clonotypes by the size of the smaller repertoire. RTK rarefaction, the Chao1 estimator, and Recon v2.1 estimates of unobserved clonotypes were used to assess repertoire richness. OLGA was used to compute generation probabilities for all TCRbeta clonotypes that the gDNA method yielded from a handful of donors. The source is immuneACCESS, and TCRdb retained only in-frame sequences with V and J called. Part of the clones is not carried over; for the studies checked, unresolved V genes explain less than half of this, and the remainder is unexplained. The D gene and trimming were derived from the DNA, and the V and J assignments and clone size from that table. For this sample there are about 1,900,000 clones; over 85% appear just once. The top ten hold 0.9% to 1.5% of the sample.

CD8 naive samples consisted of CD45RO-negative cells that were positively selected for CCR7, yielding a CD45RA+CCR7+ population without TemRA cells. The donors were healthy, HIV-negative adults who had no recently reported acute infections or vaccinations. Only Caucasian adults living in Nashville, Tennessee, USA were represented among the donors. After blood collection by leukapheresis, PBMCs were isolated using Ficoll-Histopaque density gradient centrifugation and then cryopreserved in the vapor phase of liquid nitrogen. Analytical flow cytometry was used to check the purity and quantity of each magnetically sorted T cell population. Genomic DNA was isolated from every sorted fraction and measured by UV absorbance on a Nanodrop 2000c. About this clone: The target of this receptor is not known. Within one base of it there is no much larger clone, and no base qualities were kept.

The receptor was derived from a man between 18 and 35 years old in good health. Sequenced: naive CD8+ T cells sorted from blood. The cell subset or site label, read with the paper, signifies: CD45RA+CCR7+. The receptor chain draws on TRBV13 and TRBJ2-6, with 7 bases matching TRBD1. In nucleotide form, the sequence is TGTGCCAGCAGCAGCACAGGGGCTTCTGGGGCCAACGTCCTGACTTTC. Its translation is CASSSTGASGANVLTF.